The present entry profiles one TCR beta chain with its context. Its antigen is undetermined. This sample stems from a study of PD-1 blockade in classical Hodgkin lymphoma. Study observations and caveats: Newly diagnosed patients were said to have less baseline TCR diversity than healthy donors did. Repertoire difference causes, possibly disease activity or prior therapy, remain undefined.

The V end lost 7 bases, the J end lost 2 bases, and 15 bases lay between the germline ends. The CDR3 is made up of 13 amino acids. Germline V lookup: CDR1 SQVTM, CDR2 ANQGSEA. TCRdb keeps only in-frame clones here, not all; method: immunoSEQ multiplex PCR. The sample has about 21,000 clones; about 94% are singletons. The time point was: newly diagnosed, previously untreated cHL patient sample. Comparison used PBMCs from newly diagnosed, untreated classical Hodgkin lymphoma. Sequencing input: peripheral blood mononuclear cells (PBMCs). This rearrangement joins TRBV29-1 to TRBJ2-7; D may match TRBD1 or TRBD2 (5 bases each). The clonotype comes from a human donor with classical Hodgkin lymphoma. The DNA for the CDR3 is TGCAGCGCCGAGGGGACCCCTACCTACGAGCAGTACTTC. Translated, it gives CSAEGTPTYEQYF.